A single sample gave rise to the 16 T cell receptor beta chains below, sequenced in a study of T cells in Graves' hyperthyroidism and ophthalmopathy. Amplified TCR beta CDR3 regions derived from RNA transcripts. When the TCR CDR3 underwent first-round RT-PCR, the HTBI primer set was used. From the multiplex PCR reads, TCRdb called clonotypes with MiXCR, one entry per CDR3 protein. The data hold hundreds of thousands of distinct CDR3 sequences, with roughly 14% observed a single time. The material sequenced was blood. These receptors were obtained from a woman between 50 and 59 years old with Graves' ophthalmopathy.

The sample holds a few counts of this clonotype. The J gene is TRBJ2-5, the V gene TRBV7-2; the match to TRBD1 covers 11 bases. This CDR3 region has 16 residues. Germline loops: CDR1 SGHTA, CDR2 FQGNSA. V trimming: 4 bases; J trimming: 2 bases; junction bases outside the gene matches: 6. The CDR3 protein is CASSSDRGRKQETQYF. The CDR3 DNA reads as TGTGCCAGCAGCTCGGACAGGGGGCGAAAACAAGAGACCCAGTACTTC.

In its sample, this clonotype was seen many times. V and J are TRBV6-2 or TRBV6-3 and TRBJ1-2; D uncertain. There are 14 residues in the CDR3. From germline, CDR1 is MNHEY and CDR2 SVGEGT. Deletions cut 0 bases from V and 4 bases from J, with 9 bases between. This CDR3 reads CASSYSPTVYGYTF. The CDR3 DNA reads TGTGCCAGCAGTTACTCGCCCACCGTCTATGGCTACACCTTC.

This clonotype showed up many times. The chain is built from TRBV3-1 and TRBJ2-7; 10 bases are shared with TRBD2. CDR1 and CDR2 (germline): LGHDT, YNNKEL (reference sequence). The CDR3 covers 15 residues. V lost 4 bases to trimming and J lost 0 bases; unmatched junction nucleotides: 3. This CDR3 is CASSPSSGSSYEQYF. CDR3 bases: TGTGCCAGCAGCCCCTCTAGCGGGAGCTCCTACGAGCAGTACTTC.

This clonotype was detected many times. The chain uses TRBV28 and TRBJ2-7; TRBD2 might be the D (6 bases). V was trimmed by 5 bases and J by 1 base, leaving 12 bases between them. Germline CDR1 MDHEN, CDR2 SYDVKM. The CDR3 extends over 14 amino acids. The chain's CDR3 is CASSRRDGSYEQYF. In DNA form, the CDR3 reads TGTGCCAGCAGTCGGAGGGACGGTTCCTACGAGCAGTACTTC.

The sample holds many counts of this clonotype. CDR3 protein: CASSQETGTVQETQYF. In DNA form, the CDR3 reads TGCGCCAGCAGCCAAGAGACAGGGACCGTCCAGGAGACCCAGTACTTC. The V gene is TRBV4-1, the J gene TRBJ2-5; 7 positions match TRBD1. The CDR3 covers 16 residues. Germline V gene data show CDR1 as MGHRA and CDR2 as YSYEKL. V lost 0 bases and J lost 5; bases outside the gene matches: 9.

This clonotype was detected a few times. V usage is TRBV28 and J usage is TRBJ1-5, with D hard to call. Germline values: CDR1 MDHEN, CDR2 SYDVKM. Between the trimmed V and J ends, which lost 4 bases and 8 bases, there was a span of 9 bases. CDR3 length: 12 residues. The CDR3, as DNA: TGTGCCAGCAGTTCGGCGTGGGAGCCCCAGCATTTT. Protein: CASSSAWEPQHF.

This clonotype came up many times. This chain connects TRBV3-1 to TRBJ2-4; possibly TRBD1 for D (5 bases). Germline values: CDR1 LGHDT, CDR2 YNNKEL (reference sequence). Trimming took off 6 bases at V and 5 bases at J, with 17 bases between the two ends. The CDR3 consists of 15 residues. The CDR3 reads CASRRQGSLENIQYF. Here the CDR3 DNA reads TGTGCCAGCAGACGTCAGGGTAGTTTGGAAAACATTCAGTACTTC. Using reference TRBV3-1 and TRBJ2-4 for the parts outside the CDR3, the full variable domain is DTAVSQTPKYLVTQMGNDKSIKCEQNLGHDTMYWYKQDSKKFLKIMFSYNNKELIINETVPNRFSPKSPDKAHLNLHINSLELGDSAVYFCASRRQGSLENIQYFGAGTRLSVL.

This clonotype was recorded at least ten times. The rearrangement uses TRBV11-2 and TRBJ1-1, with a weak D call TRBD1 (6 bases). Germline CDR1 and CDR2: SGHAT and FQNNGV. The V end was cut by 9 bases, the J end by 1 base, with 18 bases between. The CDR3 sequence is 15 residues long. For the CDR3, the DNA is TGTGCCAGAGGGAATCTAGGGGGGCGGAACACTGAAGCTTTCTTT. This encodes CARGNLGGRNTEAFF. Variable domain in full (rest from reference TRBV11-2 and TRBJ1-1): EAGVAQSPRYKIIEKRQSVAFWCNPISGHATLYWYQQILGQGPKLLIQFQNNGVVDDSQLPKDRFSAERLKGVDSTLKIQPAKLEDSAVYLCARGNLGGRNTEAFFGQGTRLTVV.

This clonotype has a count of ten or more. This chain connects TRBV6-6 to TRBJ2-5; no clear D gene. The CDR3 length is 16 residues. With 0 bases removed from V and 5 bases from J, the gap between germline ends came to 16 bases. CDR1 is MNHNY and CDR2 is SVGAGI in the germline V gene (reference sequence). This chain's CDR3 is CASSYSLSFQGETQYF. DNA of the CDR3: TGTGCCAGCAGTTACTCGTTATCGTTCCAAGGGGAGACCCAGTACTTC.

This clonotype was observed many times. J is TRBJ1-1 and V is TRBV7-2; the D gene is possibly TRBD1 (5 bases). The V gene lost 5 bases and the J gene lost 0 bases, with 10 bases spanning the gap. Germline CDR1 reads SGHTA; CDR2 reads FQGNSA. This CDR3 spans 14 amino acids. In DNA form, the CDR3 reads TGTGCCAGCAGCCGGGGGAGGGTGAACACTGAAGCTTTCTTT. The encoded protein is CASSRGRVNTEAFF.

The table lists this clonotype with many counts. CDR3 DNA sequence: TGCGCCAGCAGCGAGTCAAGAACAGGAAACACTGAAGCTTTCTTT. Encoded protein: CASSESRTGNTEAFF. The chain is built from TRBV5-1 and TRBJ1-1; maybe TRBD1 (5 bases). V dropped 4 bases and J dropped 2 bases, with 15 bases sitting between them. CDR3 length: 15 amino acids. Per germline, CDR1 SGHRS and CDR2 YFSETQ. The variable domain in full, with the rest retrieved from reference TRBV5-1 and TRBJ1-1, is KAGVTQTPRYLIKTRGQQVTLSCSPISGHRSVSWYQQTPGQGLQFLFEYFSETQRNKGNFPGRFSGRQFSNSRSEMNVSTLELGDSALYLCASSESRTGNTEAFFGQGTRLTVV.

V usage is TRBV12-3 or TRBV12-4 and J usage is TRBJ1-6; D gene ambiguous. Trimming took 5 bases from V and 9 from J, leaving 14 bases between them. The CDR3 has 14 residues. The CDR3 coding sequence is TGTGCCAGCAGTAGATCTCCAGAGGGTTCACCCCTCCACTTT. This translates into CASSRSPEGSPLHF.

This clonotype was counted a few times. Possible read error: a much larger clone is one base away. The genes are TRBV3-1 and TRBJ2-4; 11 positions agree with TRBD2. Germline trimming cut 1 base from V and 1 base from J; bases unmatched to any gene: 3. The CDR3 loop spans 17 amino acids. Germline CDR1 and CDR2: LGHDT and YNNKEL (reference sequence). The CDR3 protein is CASSQVAGGMAKNIQYF. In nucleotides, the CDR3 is TGTGCCAGCAGCCAAGTAGCGGGAGGGATGGCCAAAAACATTCAGTACTTC.

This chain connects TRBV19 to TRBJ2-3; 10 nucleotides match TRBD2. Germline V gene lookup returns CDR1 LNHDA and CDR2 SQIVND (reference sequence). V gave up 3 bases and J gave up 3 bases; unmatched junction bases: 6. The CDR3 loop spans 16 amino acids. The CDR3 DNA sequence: TGTGCCAGTAGTATTTTAGCGGGAGGCAGGACAGATACGCAGTATTTT. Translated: CASSILAGGRTDTQYF.

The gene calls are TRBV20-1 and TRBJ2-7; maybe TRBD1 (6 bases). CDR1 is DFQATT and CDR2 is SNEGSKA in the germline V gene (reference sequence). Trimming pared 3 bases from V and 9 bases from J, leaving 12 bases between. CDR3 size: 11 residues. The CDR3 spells CSARDSPRQYF. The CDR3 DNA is TGCAGTGCTAGGGACAGCCCGCGGCAGTACTTC.

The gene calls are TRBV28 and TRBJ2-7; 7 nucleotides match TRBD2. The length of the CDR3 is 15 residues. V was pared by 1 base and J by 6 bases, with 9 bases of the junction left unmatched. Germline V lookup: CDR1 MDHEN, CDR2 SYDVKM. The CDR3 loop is CASSLLWERDTEQYF. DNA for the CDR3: TGTGCCAGCAGTTTATTGTGGGAGCGGGATACCGAGCAGTACTTC.